The 13 T cell receptor beta chains reported below all come from one sample, sequenced in a study of blood T cell repertoires in COVID-19. Method: immunoSEQ multiplex PCR; TCRdb's copy keeps in-frame clones and lacks some. The sample lists roughly 120,000 clones, approximately 80% occurring once. Specimen: peripheral blood. The receptors originated from a woman older than 75 with active or convalescent COVID-19.

V usage is TRBV4-2 and J usage is TRBJ1-2, with D hard to call. The germline gives CDR1 LGHNA, CDR2 YNFKEQ. V lost 3 bases and J 4 bases, leaving 15 bases between the germline ends. The CDR3 sequence is 15 residues long. The CDR3 sequence: CASSQGTAAPYGYTF. For the CDR3, the DNA is TGTGCCAGCAGCCAGGGTACAGCCGCGCCCTATGGCTACACCTTC.

The chain couples TRBV18 to TRBJ2-3; a weak D match, TRBD2 (6 bases). The V gene lost 6 bases and the J gene lost 6 bases, with 28 bases spanning the gap. Germline V gene data show CDR1 as KGHSH and CDR2 as LQKENI. CDR3 length: 18 amino acids. This CDR3 reads CASSWSGGRDGVRDTQYF. The CDR3 DNA is TGTGCCAGCTCTTGGTCCGGGGGACGGGACGGCGTGCGTGATACGCAGTATTTT.

The V and J genes are TRBV13 and TRBJ1-2, with a possible D match to TRBD1 (6 bases). The CDR3 is 13 amino acids. V was clipped by 4 bases and J by 8 bases, with 14 bases between them. Per the germline V gene, CDR1 is PRHDT and CDR2 is FYEKMQ (reference sequence). The CDR3 DNA reads TGTGCCAGCAGCTCCATACAGGGTACGGGCTACACCTTC. It yields the protein CASSSIQGTGYTF.

This rearrangement joins TRBV7-3 to TRBJ2-5, with TRBD1 matching 9 bases. V gave up 5 bases and J gave up 2 bases; unmatched junction bases: 6. The CDR3 consists of 15 residues. CDR1 and CDR2 (germline): SGHTA, FQGTGA. In DNA form, the CDR3 reads TGTGCCAGCAGCCCGAACGGACAGGGGCAAGAGACCCAGTACTTC. Its translation: CASSPNGQGQETQYF.

This chain joins TRBV13 and TRBJ2-2; 8 bases fit TRBD2. The CDR3 runs 15 residues. The germline V gene has CDR1 PRHDT and CDR2 FYEKMQ (reference sequence). The J segment lost 7 bases and the V segment lost 3 bases, leaving 7 bases of the junction unmatched. CDR3 in amino acids: CASSFSGTSVGELFF. As DNA, the CDR3 is TGTGCCAGCAGCTTCTCCGGGACTAGTGTCGGGGAGCTGTTTTTT.

This clone has a handful of counts. The rearrangement uses TRBV7-8 and TRBJ1-6, with a weak D call TRBD1 (5 bases). From germline, CDR1 is SGHVS and CDR2 FQNEAQ. The CDR3 totals 15 residues. With 1 base removed from V and 6 bases from J, the gap between germline ends came to 10 bases. The CDR3 sequence is CASSLGAGSNSPLHF. In DNA, the CDR3 is TGTGCCAGCAGCTTAGGGGCAGGGTCTAATTCACCCCTCCACTTT.

This clone was seen just once. The rearrangement uses TRBV28 and TRBJ1-1, with D unresolved. The CDR3 covers 11 residues. Trimming removed 6 bases at V and 5 bases at J, with 7 bases between. Germline assignment: CDR1 MDHEN and CDR2 SYDVKM. The CDR3 loop reads CASRRSTEAFF. Written as DNA, the CDR3 is TGTGCCAGCAGGCGATCTACTGAAGCTTTCTTT.

CDR3 residues: CASSLGTGQSNQPQHF. Here the CDR3 DNA reads TGCGCCAGCAGCTTGGGCACAGGGCAAAGCAATCAGCCCCAGCATTTT. The rearrangement joins TRBV5-1 to TRBJ1-5, with a tentative D call TRBD1 (6 bases). Germline CDR1 is SGHRS and CDR2 is YFSETQ. Trimming took 0 bases from V and 1 from J, leaving 11 bases between them. This CDR3 region has 16 residues.

V gene TRBV18 combines with J gene TRBJ1-1; TRBD1 aligns across 9 bases. This CDR3 is 16 amino acids long. The germline V gene has CDR1 KGHSH and CDR2 LQKENI. The V and J ends lost 3 bases and 3 bases, in that order; junction bases with no gene match: 8. DNA of the CDR3: TGTGCCAGCTCACCGTACAGGGGGCTTCCGGACACTGAAGCTTTCTTT. Translating gives CASSPYRGLPDTEAFF.

The V gene is TRBV5-4, the J gene TRBJ2-3, with 12 nucleotides matching TRBD2. V was pared by 3 bases and J by 6 bases, with 5 bases of the junction left unmatched. Looked up from germline, CDR1 is SGHNT and CDR2 is YYREEE (reference sequence). The CDR3 length is 15 residues. CDR3 sequence reads: CASSWASGRVDTQYF. CDR3 DNA sequence: TGTGCCAGCAGCTGGGCTAGCGGGAGGGTGGATACGCAGTATTTT.

V is TRBV9 and J is TRBJ2-1; TRBD1 matches at 9 bases. This CDR3 is 14 amino acids long. Trimming removed 0 bases from V and 6 bases from J; junction bases left unmatched: 1. Germline assignment: CDR1 SGDLS and CDR2 YYNGEE. CDR3 amino acids: CASSVGTGANEQFF. Here the CDR3 DNA reads TGTGCCAGCAGCGTAGGGACAGGGGCCAATGAGCAGTTCTTC.

The rearrangement joins TRBV5-5 to TRBJ2-2; unclear D gene. The CDR3 runs to 15 residues. V lost 4 bases, J lost 0 bases, and 10 bases lay in between. Per the germline V gene, CDR1 is SGHKS and CDR2 is YYEKEE (reference sequence). CDR3 nucleotide sequence: TGTGCCAGCAGCGCGACTGAAACGAACACCGGGGAGCTGTTTTTT. It yields the protein CASSATETNTGELFF.

The CDR3 region has the DNA TGCGCCAGCAGTGAAGGTTGGGGCGTTTGGTCCTACAATGAGCAGTTCTTC. As protein: CASSEGWGVWSYNEQFF. J is TRBJ2-1 and V is TRBV10-2; the D gene is possibly TRBD1 (5 bases). This CDR3 has 17 amino acids. Trimming stripped 3 bases from V and 1 base from J, with 16 bases between. Germline V gives CDR1 WSHSY, CDR2 SAAADI.